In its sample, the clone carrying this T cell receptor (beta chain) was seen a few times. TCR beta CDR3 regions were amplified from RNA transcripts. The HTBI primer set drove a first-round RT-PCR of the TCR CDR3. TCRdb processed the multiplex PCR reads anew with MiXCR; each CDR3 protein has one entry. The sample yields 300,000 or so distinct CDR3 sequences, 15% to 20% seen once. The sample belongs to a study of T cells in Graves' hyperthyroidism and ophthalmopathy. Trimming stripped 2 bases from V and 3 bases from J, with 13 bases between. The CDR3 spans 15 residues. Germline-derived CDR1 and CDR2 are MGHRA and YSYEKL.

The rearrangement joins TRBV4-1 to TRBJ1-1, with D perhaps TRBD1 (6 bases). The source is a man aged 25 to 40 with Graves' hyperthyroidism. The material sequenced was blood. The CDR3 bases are TGCGCCAGCAGCCAACTAGGGGGGGAGGACACTGAAGCTTTCTTT. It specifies CASSQLGGEDTEAFF.